A selection of T cell receptor beta chains follows, all from one sample in a study of shared clonotypes between healthy human individuals. Using immunoSEQ multiplex PCR, the repertoire was profiled, and TCRdb retains in-frame clones only, with some absent. The sample includes about 2.4 million clones, 93% of them seen just once. The sequencing input was naive CD4+ T cells from PBMCs. These receptors were taken from a man aged 18-30 years in good health. Some clones in this sample may be carry-over from other donors' samples. Each CDR3 is given with its conserved first and last residue. D genes are given only for firm matches. Size tells how often a clone was seen (once, few, many) or the class of an expanded clone, and some rows leave it out.

j_call clone_size d_call v_call cdr3_aa cdr3_nt
TRBJ1-2 . TRBD1 TRBV5-4 CASSNRGLGYGYTF TGTGCCAGCAGCAACAGGGGGCTGGGCTATGGCTACACCTTC
TRBJ2-7 few . TRBV5-5 CASSLSAYEQYF TGTGCCAGCAGCTTGTCGGCCTACGAGCAGTACTTC
TRBJ2-1 once TRBD2 TRBV30 CAWSSGGLAGVLQFF TGTGCCTGGAGCTCGGGGGGGCTAGCGGGAGTTCTCCAGTTCTTC
TRBJ1-1 . . TRBV5-4 CASSPAPGSEAFF TGTGCCAGCAGCCCTGCGCCAGGGAGTGAAGCTTTCTTT
TRBJ2-7 once . TRBV19 CASSTVSLPYEQYF TGTGCCAGTAGTACGGTCAGCCTTCCCTACGAGCAGTACTTC
TRBJ2-7 . . TRBV27 CASRPTAKSSYEQYF TGTGCCAGCAGGCCGACAGCAAAGAGCTCCTACGAGCAGTACTTC
TRBJ2-1 . . TRBV13 CASSFRGSRLVRDNEQFF TGTGCCAGCAGCTTCAGAGGGAGTCGGTTAGTTAGGGACAATGAGCAGTTCTTC
TRBJ2-5 . TRBD2 TRBV10-1 CASSEKGWREGRGETQYF TGCGCCAGCAGTGAGAAGGGCTGGCGGGAGGGCCGAGGAGAGACCCAGTACTTC
TRBJ2-3 . TRBD1 TRBV19 CARISPQGGDRGQSDTQYF TGTGCCAGAATTAGTCCCCAAGGGGGGGACAGGGGGCAATCAGATACGCAGTATTTT
TRBJ2-2 . . TRBV5-1 CASSFSGDTGELFF TGCGCCAGCAGCTTTAGCGGAGACACCGGGGAGCTGTTTTTT
TRBJ1-1 . . TRBV5-6 CASSLEGVTEAFF TGTGCCAGCAGCTTGGAAGGGGTCACTGAAGCTTTCTTT
TRBJ1-2 once . TRBV29-1 CSVAGGDRTNYGYTF TGCAGCGTCGCGGGGGGCGACAGAACTAACTATGGCTACACCTTC
TRBJ1-5 . . TRBV27 CAVGAGNQPQHF TGTGCCGTAGGGGCCGGTAATCAGCCCCAGCATTTT
TRBJ1-6 . . TRBV6-5 CASSYAYRIPNSPLHF TGTGCCAGCAGTTACGCGTACAGGATACCTAATTCACCCCTCCACTTT
TRBJ2-7 . TRBD1 TRBV5-1 CASSLSTGGAVYEQYF TGCGCCAGCAGCTTATCAACAGGGGGTGCCGTTTACGAGCAGTACTTC
TRBJ2-2 . . TRBV5-1 CASSVLAGTGELFF TGCGCCAGCAGCGTACTAGCCGGCACCGGGGAGCTGTTTTTT
TRBJ1-4 . . TRBV21-1 CASSSLDSVISTNEKLFF TGTGCCAGCAGCAGCTTGGACAGCGTAATTTCAACTAATGAAAAACTGTTTTTT
TRBJ2-3 . . TRBV5-1 CASTLGAVSTDTQYF TGCGCCAGCACCCTGGGGGCGGTAAGCACAGATACGCAGTATTTT
TRBJ2-3 . TRBD2 TRBV30 CAWSGLAGGTQYF TGTGCCTGGAGTGGACTAGCGGGAGGCACGCAGTATTTT
TRBJ2-3 . . TRBV5-6 CASSRGIVTQYF TGTGCCAGCAGCCGCGGTATAGTCACGCAGTATTTT
TRBJ2-2 . TRBD2 TRBV30 CAWRPRLAGLNLFF TGTGCCTGGAGACCAAGACTAGCGGGATTAAACCTGTTTTTT
TRBJ1-6 once TRBD1 TRBV7-9 CASSLGQDISPLHF TGTGCCAGCAGCCTGGGACAGGACATCTCACCCCTCCACTTT
TRBJ2-2 . . TRBV2 CASSEVGLDTGELFF TGTGCCAGCAGTGAAGTAGGTCTAGACACCGGGGAGCTGTTTTTT
TRBJ2-3 once . TRBV14 CASSPTRQTTQYF TGTGCCAGCAGCCCCACTCGACAGACGACGCAGTATTTT
TRBJ2-2 . TRBD2 TRBV15 CATTNLAGVGELFF TGTGCCACCACCAACCTAGCGGGAGTCGGGGAGCTGTTTTTT
TRBJ1-5 few . TRBV28 CASSRYGNQPQHF TGTGCCAGCAGTAGGTATGGGAACCAGCCCCAGCATTTT
TRBJ2-2 . TRBD1 TRBV5-4 CASSLPGGANTGELFF TGTGCCAGCAGCTTGCCAGGGGGCGCGAACACCGGGGAGCTGTTTTTT
TRBJ1-1 . . TRBV11-2 CASSRGGGLNTEAFF TGTGCCAGCAGCCGGGGCGGGGGATTGAACACTGAAGCTTTCTTT
TRBJ2-7 . TRBD2 TRBV28 CASSIKHRRTSDSYEQYF TGTGCCAGCAGCATAAAACATCGTCGGACTAGCGACTCCTACGAGCAGTACTTC
TRBJ2-1 once TRBD2 TRBV7-3 CASGREAEQFF TGTGCCAGCGGTCGGGAGGCTGAGCAGTTCTTC
TRBJ2-1 . TRBD2 TRBV19 CASSIPASGSGNEQFF TGTGCCAGTAGTATCCCGGCTAGCGGGAGTGGCAATGAGCAGTTCTTC
TRBJ2-1 . TRBD2 TRBV5-1 CASSLIVGTPRGNEQFF TGCGCCAGCAGCCTCATCGTGGGGACCCCGCGGGGGAATGAGCAGTTCTTC
TRBJ2-3 . . TRBV5-1 CASSPRDGSTDTQYF TGCGCCAGCAGCCCCCGCGACGGGAGCACAGATACGCAGTATTTT
TRBJ2-1 . . TRBV21-1 CASSLRSGTSYNEQFF TGTGCCAGCAGCTTGCGATCCGGCACCTCCTACAATGAGCAGTTCTTC
TRBJ1-1 . . TRBV5-1 CASSLEGSGLNTEAFF TGCGCCAGCAGCTTGGAAGGTTCAGGACTGAACACTGAAGCTTTCTTT
TRBJ2-7 . TRBD2 TRBV4-1 CASSQGIAGLPTYEQYF TGCGCCAGCAGCCAAGGGATAGCGGGACTCCCTACCTACGAGCAGTACTTC
TRBJ1-4 . . TRBV2 CASSEDRVREKLFF TGTGCCAGCAGTGAAGACAGGGTTAGAGAAAAACTGTTTTTT
TRBJ2-2 . TRBD2 TRBV28 CASSLILGLATSSLNTGELFF TGTGCCAGCAGTTTAATACTTGGACTAGCTACGAGTTCACTGAACACCGGGGAGCTGTTTTTT
TRBJ1-2 . TRBD1 TRBV29-1 CSALDRAEVYGYTF TGCAGCGCCTTAGACAGGGCGGAGGTCTATGGCTACACCTTC